This TCR beta chain was profiled in a study of blood T cell repertoires in COVID-19 (dated by TCRdb to 2020 to 2022). The study in broad terms: Samples from collaborators originated in the United States, Italy and Spain and spanned both the acute and convalescent phases of COVID-19. Sample metadata almost always included a de-identified subject ID, COVID-19 status, age in years and sex. Samples were obtained from the ongoing ImmuneRACE study (first 160 participants) and from some 1,200 subjects provided by 6 global collaborators. The material from the prospective study consisted of cDNA or gDNA derived from T cells, B-cell-depleted T cells, or PBMCs. Where available, HLA class I and class II types were taken from metadata supplied by the sample provider and were not determined by assay-based typing. Deeply sampled blood TCRbeta repertoires from subjects exposed to, actively infected with, or recovered from COVID-19 were included in the dataset. The repertoires were released in a freely available public database intended as a resource for research on the immune response to SARS-CoV-2.

The germline V gene encodes CDR1 SEHNR and CDR2 FQNEAQ (reference sequence). V loses 6 bases of germline sequence and J loses 3 bases, and the interval between the two ends is 15 bases. The CDR3, from cysteine to phenylalanine, totals 15 residues. Only CDR3 DNA remains: 45 bases, in frame from the first base. TCRbeta CDR3 regions were amplified from genomic DNA using the immunoSEQ Assay, a bias-controlled multiplex PCR. Concerning the study's data processing: The number of nucleated cells in each sample was estimated from the amplification of reference gene primers within the assay. Sequence reads were collapsed and filtered to measure the absolute abundance of every unique TCRbeta CDR3 rearrangement. For each sample, productive Simpson clonality was calculated by taking the square root of Simpson's diversity index across productive rearrangements. Here the immuneACCESS table is served through TCRdb, limited to in-frame sequences with V and J called. Missing clones are a known gap in these copies; in checked studies unresolved V genes cover under half, and the rest lacks a known reason. V and J calls and clone size are given by that table; D and trimming were obtained from the DNA. The sample table lists roughly 330,000 clones, more than 75% of them with a count of one. The leading ten clones occupy under 5.5% of the sample.

Broad study findings and their caveats: The amount of clinical and demographic metadata varied by source and participant and was provided uncurated.

With respect to this clone: Which antigen it targets is not known. Base qualities were left out, and no much larger clone turns up one base away.

Enrolling through a virtual design, the prospective study's participants ranged in age from roughly 18 to 89 years and lived across 20 to 30 United States geographic areas. To assign participants to cohorts, the prospective study relied on clinical history that participants themselves reported in a screening survey and a study questionnaire. For ImmuneRACE Cohort 3, a participant was defined as recovered based on two consecutive negative NP/OP PCR tests, clearance by a healthcare professional, or resolution of symptoms. In the prospective study, whole blood, serum and a nasopharyngeal or oropharyngeal swab were collected from each participant by mobile phlebotomists. Prospective study participants could optionally give additional blood draws and questionnaires over an approximately 2-month period. Before DNA extraction, blood samples from the prospective study were shipped at room temperature or frozen.

The sequence links TRBV7-9 to TRBJ2-4; tentative D gene TRBD1, with 6 bases matching. This clonotype was obtained from a woman younger than 45 who had recovered from COVID-19. Sequencing was performed on PBMCs or T cells enriched from blood (not recorded which). The CDR3 in this case is CASSPGEYSKNIQYF. Here is the DNA: TGTGCCAGCAGTCCAGGGGAATATAGCAAAAACATTCAGTACTTC.